Included here is one TCR beta chain sequence, with context. There is no known antigen for this receptor. No much larger clone exists at a distance of one base, and base qualities are not known. Whole blood was collected in K2EDTA tubes by collaborating institutions according to the institutions' own protocols. For TCRbeta analysis, collaborators shipped samples in one of three forms: frozen whole blood, isolated PBMCs, or DNA extracted from either of those sample types. TCRbeta CDR3 regions were amplified from genomic DNA by means of the immunoSEQ Assay, a bias-controlled multiplex PCR. The authors' analysis ran thus. The number of nucleated cells in each sample was estimated from the amplification of reference gene primers within the assay. To quantify the absolute abundance of each unique TCRbeta CDR3 rearrangement, sequence reads were collapsed and filtered. For each sample, productive Simpson clonality was calculated by taking the square root of Simpson's diversity index across productive rearrangements. What TCRdb holds here is the immuneACCESS table cut down to in-frame rearrangements. Part of the clones is not present; checked against another copy, under half of the missing clones reflect an unresolved V gene, and the others are unexplained. V and J calls plus clone size are reproduced from that table; the DNA served to infer D and trimming. This sample is represented by more than 150,000 clones; about 86% of them were singletons. Roughly 8.6% of the sample is held by the ten biggest clonotypes.

Trimming removed 0 bases from V and 5 bases from J; the gene matches leave 7 bases unexplained. The germline V gene supplies CDR1 SGHRS and CDR2 YFSETQ. Reading from cysteine to phenylalanine, the CDR3 counts 15 amino acids. The read is trimmed to its CDR3 DNA, 45 bases read in frame from base 1. The data stem from a study of blood T cell repertoires in COVID-19 (TCRdb year 2020). About the full investigation: Samples from collaborators originated in the United States, Italy and Spain and spanned both the acute and convalescent phases of COVID-19. The material from the prospective study consisted of cDNA or gDNA derived from T cells, B-cell-depleted T cells, or PBMCs. The dataset comprised deeply sampled blood TCRbeta repertoires from subjects exposed to, actively infected with, or recovered from COVID-19. A freely available public database, intended as a resource for researchers studying the immune response to SARS-CoV-2, is where the repertoires were released. The samples were drawn from the first 160 participants of the ongoing ImmuneRACE study and from 950 to 1,500 subjects provided by 6 global collaborators. Sample metadata almost always included a de-identified subject ID, COVID-19 status, age in years and sex. Where HLA class I and class II types were available, the types were taken from metadata supplied by the sample provider, not from assay-based typing. General study outcomes and caveats: The amount of clinical and demographic metadata varied by source and participant and was provided uncurated.

This chain joins TRBV5-1 to TRBJ2-7; TRBD2 aligns with 8 central bases. The sequence was collected from a man in his sixties with acute or convalescent COVID-19. The sample was peripheral blood. The CDR3 loop reads CASSLVAGGIHEQYF. The bases read TGCGCCAGCAGCTTGGTGGCGGGAGGCATACACGAGCAGTACTTC.